This T cell receptor (beta chain) appears in the sequencing data of a study of beta chain features in type 1 diabetes. Study-level points and caveats: In comparison with healthy donors, patients had naive, central memory and Treg TCRB repertoires that appeared more similar. The question left open here concerned HLA type influencing TCRB rearrangement. For Type 1 diabetes patients, all four CD4+ subsets carried TCRB CDR3s that were moderately but significantly shorter. Insertions were fewer and deletions more numerous at VDJ junctions in type 1 diabetes patients.

Germline lookup yields CDR1 SGHNT and CDR2 YYREEE (reference sequence). The CDR3 has 14 amino acids. Deletions cut 6 bases from V and 0 bases from J, with 12 bases between. What was sequenced were expressed TCRB transcripts, since all of the isolated RNA had been reverse transcribed. Assay: immunoSEQ multiplex PCR; the TCRdb copy retains only in-frame clones and omits some. The sample yields roughly 330,000 clones, approximately 12% seen once. As regards this clone: Its antigen is currently unknown.

The receptor was isolated from a woman between 18 and 29 years old with type 1 diabetes. The chain is built from TRBV5-4 and TRBJ1-1, with a tentative D call TRBD1 (6 bases). Sequenced input: naive CD4+ T cells from blood. The CDR3 DNA follows: TGTGCCAGCACCCTAGGGGGATTGAACACTGAAGCTTTCTTT. Protein: CASTLGGLNTEAFF.